The sequence of this T cell receptor (beta chain) was determined in a study of spatial heterogeneity in lung cancer. Study context: Detection consistently yielded more beta chains than alpha chains. Notes on the study in general: Resection blood, more than follow-up blood, showed ubiquitous expanded tumor TCRs.

TCR cDNA molecules each carried a unique molecular identifier. TCRdb re-called the 5' RACE reads through MiXCR, storing one row per CDR3 protein. The sample has tens of thousands of distinct CDR3 sequences; 12% are singletons. CDR3 length: 12 residues. Described time point: sample taken at primary tumor resection. Frozen PBMC, nontumor lung or tumor provided whole RNA, which was sequenced unsorted. On this clonotype: The antigen is undetermined.

V gene TRBV12-2 combines with J gene TRBJ2-7; no DNA check was done on the table's D call, TRBD2. TRBV12-2 is tagged as a pseudogene. Sequenced material: PBMCs, taken at surgery. The sequence came from a male donor with early-stage non-small cell lung cancer. The CDR3 DNA sequence: TGTGCAAGTTGGCGGCTCCCAGACGAGCAGTACTTC. It is translated as CASWRLPDEQYF.